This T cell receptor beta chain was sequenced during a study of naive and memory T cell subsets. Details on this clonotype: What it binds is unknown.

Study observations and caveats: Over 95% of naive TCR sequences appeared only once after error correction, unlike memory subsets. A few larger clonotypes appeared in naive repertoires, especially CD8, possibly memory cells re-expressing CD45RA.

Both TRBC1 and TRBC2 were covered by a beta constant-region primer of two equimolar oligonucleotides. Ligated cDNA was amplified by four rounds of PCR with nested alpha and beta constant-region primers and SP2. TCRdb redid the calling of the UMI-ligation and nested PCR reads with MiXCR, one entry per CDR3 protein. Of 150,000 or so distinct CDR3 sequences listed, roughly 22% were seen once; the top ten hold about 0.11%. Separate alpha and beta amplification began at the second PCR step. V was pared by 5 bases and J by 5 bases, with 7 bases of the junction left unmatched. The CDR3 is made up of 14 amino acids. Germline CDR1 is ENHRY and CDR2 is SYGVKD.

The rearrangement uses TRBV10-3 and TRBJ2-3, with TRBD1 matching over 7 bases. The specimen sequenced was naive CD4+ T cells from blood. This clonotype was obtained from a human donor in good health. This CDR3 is CAISNRGPEDTQYF. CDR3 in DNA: TGTGCCATCAGTAACAGGGGCCCAGAAGATACGCAGTATTTT.